This TCR beta chain derives from a study of blood T cell repertoires in COVID-19. Background on the study: COVID-19 samples, acute and convalescent, were from the United States, Italy and Spain. Sources were T cells, B-cell-depleted T cells, or PBMCs; the material itself was cDNA or gDNA.

The CDR3 loop spans 15 amino acids. In the original processing: Nucleated cell counts were estimated from reference gene primer amplification. Sequenced by immunoSEQ multiplex PCR; TCRdb stores in-frame clones only, minus some. The D gene and trimming were derived from the DNA, and the V and J assignments and clone size from that table. The table shows about 100,000 clones, with approximately 88% occurring only once. The sequence was collected from a man of 80 years or more with acute or convalescent COVID-19. Material for sequencing was peripheral blood. The chain recombines TRBV21-1 with TRBJ1-2; the table's D call TRBD1 went unverified against the DNA. TRBV21-1 is termed a pseudogene. CDR3 nucleotide sequence: TGTGCCAGCAGTAATCGACAGGGGATTAACTATGGCTACACCTTC. Protein product: CASSNRQGINYGYTF.